Here is one T cell receptor beta chain with its context. Its antigen is undetermined. The data were taken from a study of T cell responses to AZD1222 COVID-19 vaccine. Study observations and caveats: Among the donors, most were white British and more were female, and clonal diversity was possibly underestimated. Spike-specific TCR breadth and depth both grew after two AZD1222 doses.

Trimming took off 5 bases at V and 5 bases at J, with 19 bases between the two ends. CDR3 length: 15 residues. CDR1 is SGHNT, CDR2 YYREEE, per germline (reference sequence). The method was immunoSEQ multiplex PCR; TCRdb's version includes in-frame clones alone and lacks a portion of them. The repertoire holds 100,000 to 150,000 clones, with under 95% as singletons. This sample comprised peripheral blood, obtained 28 days after the second AZD1222 dose. This sequence originates from an adult who received the AZD1222 COVID-19 vaccine. The V call is TRBV5-4, the J call TRBJ2-5; D possibly corresponds to TRBD2 (6 bases). CDR3 amino acids: CASRPATRAGETQYF. The CDR3 DNA follows: TGTGCCAGCAGGCCCGCGACACGGGCGGGGGAGACCCAGTACTTC. The variable domain in full, completed from reference TRBV5-4 and TRBJ2-5, reads ETGVTQSPTHLIKTRGQQVTLRCSSQSGHNTVSWYQQALGQGPQFIFQYYREEENGRGNFPPRFSGLQFPNYSSELNVNALELDDSALYLCASRPATRAGETQYFGPGTRLLVL.